The clone carrying this T cell receptor beta chain turned up a few times. As yet, its antigen is unknown. This CDR3 has 16 amino acids. Germline CDR1 MNHEY, CDR2 SMNVEV (reference sequence). V dropped 5 bases and J dropped 6; count of bases not matched to a gene: 4. This specimen belongs to a study of T-cell reconstitution after alpha-beta-depleted transplantation in children. Whole-study results and caveats: Newly produced T cells mostly provided counts and TCRbeta diversity after one year, as hyperexpanded clones declined. About two months after transplant, alpha-beta T cells reportedly came from several hundred expanded graft clones.

Unique molecular identifiers tagged the TCRbeta library. TCRdb called the PCR reads again in MiXCR, with one record for every CDR3 protein. The table includes just under 250,000 distinct CDR3 sequences, about 25% detected once. The V and J genes are TRBV27 and TRBJ2-1; 16 nucleotides align to TRBD2. The clonotype was recovered from a girl aged 2 to 10 with Fanconi anemia, due to receive a stem cell transplant. The source was PBMCs, collected before TCRalphabeta/CD19-depleted stem cell transplant. CDR3 bases: TGTGCCAGCAGTATGGGGACTAGCGGGGGGGTCAATGAGCAGTTCTTC. Translation gives CASSMGTSGGVNEQFF.